Listed below are T cell receptor beta chains from one sample, sequenced in a study of OX40 agonist ivuxolimab in advanced cancers. The repertoire was sequenced with immunoSEQ multiplex PCR; TCRdb's copy has only in-frame clones and lacks some. The sample includes approximately 11,000 clones, around 84% of them seen just once. The sample here was CD4+ or CD8+ T cells sorted from blood, taken in a trial of the OX40 agonist ivuxolimab. These receptors all come from an adult with an advanced solid tumor such as melanoma, head and neck, liver or kidney cancer. Both conserved end residues are part of each CDR3. The D gene is left open where the match is weak. Size is omitted from some rows. Given values are once, few, many or a class for expanded clones.

NA TRBJ2-1 TRBV4-3 NA TGCGCCAGCAGCCAAGCCGGACAGACATACAATGAGCAGTTCTTC CASSQAGQTYNEQFF
NA TRBJ1-5 TRBV30 NA TGTGCCTGGAGTGAAGTTATGGGAAGCAATCAGCCCCAGCATTTT CAWSEVMGSNQPQHF
NA TRBJ2-2 TRBV5-6 once TGTGCCAGCAGCTTCAGTTATGGAGATTACGACGCCGGGGAGCTGTTTTTT CASSFSYGDYDAGELFF
TRBD2 TRBJ2-2 TRBV30 NA TGTGCCTGGAGCACTAACTTGGCTAGCGGGAGGGGGTACCACACCGGGGAGCTGTTTTTT CAWSTNLASGRGYHTGELFF
NA TRBJ2-5 TRBV7-9 NA TGTGCCAGCAGCTCCGGGTGGGGTGGGGAGACCCAGTACTTC CASSSGWGGETQYF
TRBD2 TRBJ2-7 TRBV28 NA TGTGCCAGCAGGCAGGGAGGCGGGAGGTCCTACGAGCAGTACTTC CASRQGGGRSYEQYF
TRBD2 TRBJ2-1 TRBV5-1 NA TGCGCCAGCAGCCATCTAGCGGGAGCCAATGAGCAGTTCTTC CASSHLAGANEQFF
NA TRBJ2-1 TRBV5-1 NA TGCGCCAGCAGCTTATACAATGAGCAGTTCTTC CASSLYNEQFF
NA TRBJ2-1 TRBV4-1 NA TGCGCCAGCAGCCAATATGCGTCAGATGTAGAGGGCCTCAATGAGCAGTTCTTC CASSQYASDVEGLNEQFF
NA TRBJ2-7 TRBV6-4 NA TGTGCCAGCATGGGCCCGACAGCTAGCTCCTACGAGCAGTACTTC CASMGPTASSYEQYF
NA TRBJ1-1 TRBV5-3 NA TGTGCCAGAAGCTTGGAGTTGCAGGATTTGGCTTTCTTT CARSLELQDLAFF
NA TRBJ1-1 TRBV7-3 NA TGTGCCAGCAGCTCACTACAGGGTGAGAACACTGAAGCTTTCTTT CASSSLQGENTEAFF
NA TRBJ2-1 TRBV29-1 NA TGCAGCGTTGAAGATCGGTTTAATGAGCAGTTCTTC CSVEDRFNEQFF
NA TRBJ1-5 TRBV4-3 NA TGCGCCAGCAGCCAAGATGCGGGGGATCAGCCCCAGCATTTT CASSQDAGDQPQHF
NA TRBJ1-2 TRBV6-5 once TGTGCCAGCAGTTACGGGGGAGAACTTAACTATGGCTACACCTTC CASSYGGELNYGYTF
NA TRBJ2-5 TRBV19 NA TGTGCCAGTACCAAAGGAGGCTTTGGAGAGACCCAGTACTTC CASTKGGFGETQYF
NA TRBJ2-7 TRBV6-5 NA TGTGCCAGCAGTTACTCGATGGACAGCTACGAGCAGTACTTC CASSYSMDSYEQYF
NA TRBJ2-6 TRBV13 NA TGTGCCAGCAGTTTAACTGGGGCCAACGTCCTGACTTTC CASSLTGANVLTF
NA TRBJ2-3 TRBV7-9 few TGTGCCAGCAGCAAAGACGGGGGCACAGATACGCAGTATTTT CASSKDGGTDTQYF
NA TRBJ2-2 TRBV14 NA TGTGCCAGCAGCCGTCGACAGCCGAACACCGGGGAGCTGTTTTTT CASSRRQPNTGELFF
NA TRBJ1-3 TRBV5-5 NA TGTGCCAGCAGCTTGGACCCTAGGGGGTACTCTGGAAACACCATATATTTT CASSLDPRGYSGNTIYF
TRBD2 TRBJ2-1 TRBV6-1 NA TGTGCCAGCAGTGAATGGCCGGGGGGAGGGCCGTCTTATGAGCAGTTCTTC CASSEWPGGGPSYEQFF